Reported below is one TCR beta chain. The antigen remains unidentified. The record originates from a study of T cell responses to AZD1222 COVID-19 vaccine. General study points: Breadth and depth of Spike-specific TCRs rose after two AZD1222 doses.

V trimming: 6 bases; J trimming: 10 bases; junction bases outside the gene matches: 7. The CDR3 has 13 residues. Clones were sequenced by immunoSEQ multiplex PCR, and TCRdb holds only the in-frame ones, with some missing. The sample carries some 150,000 clones, about 91% recorded once. The gene calls are TRBV12-3 or TRBV12-4 and TRBJ1-5; 9 nucleotides align to TRBD1. The specimen comprised peripheral blood, sampled on day 0 of MenACWY control vaccination. This TCR came from an adult in good health. CDR3 bases: TGTGCCAGCAGCACCGGGACAGGGCTTCCCCAGCATTTT. It encodes CASSTGTGLPQHF.